This T cell receptor (beta chain) originates from a study of blood T cell repertoires in COVID-19. Study at large: Nucleic acid was either cDNA or gDNA, and it came from T cells, B-cell-depleted T cells, or PBMCs.

Produced via immunoSEQ multiplex PCR; TCRdb's table is partial and in-frame only. Of roughly 78,000 clones listed, about nine tenths are singletons. The length of the CDR3 is 15 residues. Germline CDR1 MNHNY, CDR2 SVGAGI (reference sequence). Trimming shortened V by 2 bases and J by 3 bases, and 13 bases separated the two germline ends. Input material: peripheral blood. The chain carries TRBV6-6 and TRBJ1-2; TRBD1 might be the D (5 bases). The receptor was derived from a woman aged 55-70 years with acute or convalescent COVID-19. CDR3 in amino acids: CASSYPRGEYYGYTF. CDR3 coding DNA: TGTGCCAGCAGTTACCCCCGGGGGGAATACTATGGCTACACCTTC.